This T cell receptor (beta chain) emerged from a study of control samples from healthy donors and cancer patients. Germline assignment: CDR1 MNHNY and CDR2 SVGAGI (reference sequence). The CDR3 covers 11 residues. The V gene lost 2 bases and the J gene lost 4 bases, with 2 bases spanning the gap. Sequencing used immunoSEQ multiplex PCR; TCRdb keeps in-frame clones, though not all of them. The data show about 160,000 clones, approximately 96% seen once. The receptor's source is a woman in her twenties or thirties in good health. Specimen: blood. The chain employs TRBV6-6 and TRBJ1-1; D is uncertain. The CDR3 DNA reads as TGTGCCAGCAGTTACGTCACTGAAGCTTTCTTT. Encoded protein: CASSYVTEAFF.